Each of the 6 T cell receptor beta chains below was sequenced from the same sample in a study of metastatic and nonmetastatic thyroid tumors. Each patient went into thyroid surgery without having received any treatment. Through MiXCR, TCRdb re-clonotyped the PCR reads. Here the sample spans more than 10,000 clones, approximately 12% being singletons. The specimen was blood. The receptors shown here come from a female donor with papillary thyroid cancer or a benign thyroid nodule (not recorded which). Some clones in this sample may be carry-over from other donors' samples.

In this sample, this clone is medium-sized (0.01 to 0.1%). One junction end disagrees with the germline gene, perhaps due to a read error. This chain links TRBV4-1 with TRBJ1-1; no clear D. The CDR3 is 14 residues long. The V gene's germline CDR1 is MGHRA and CDR2 YSYEKL. CDR3 nucleotides: TGCGCCAGCAGCCATCGTGAGGAGAGGACTGATCGTATCTTT. Amino acid sequence: CASSHREERTDRIF.

This clone was found a few times. The chain joins TRBV6-1 to TRBJ2-7; possibly TRBD2 for D (7 bases). Germline values: CDR1 MNHNS, CDR2 SASEGT. V was pared by 6 bases and J by 8 bases, with 14 bases between. CDR3 length: 12 amino acids. CDR3 in amino acids: CASSHLGGQQYF. The CDR3 nucleotides read TGTGCCAGCAGCCACCTGGGGGGGCAGCAGTACTTC.

This clone was counted at least ten times. The CDR3 loop reads CASSLNRETYEQYF. The CDR3, as DNA: TGTGCCAGCAGCTTAAACAGGGAGACCTACGAGCAGTACTTC. J is TRBJ2-7 and V is TRBV7-9; weak D call: TRBD1 (6 bases). Trimming stripped 2 bases from V and 2 bases from J, with 10 bases between. In germline, CDR1 is SEHNR, CDR2 FQNEAQ (reference sequence). The CDR3 covers 14 residues. The full variable domain, completed using reference TRBV7-9 and TRBJ2-7, is DTGVSQNPRHKITKRGQNVTFRCDPISEHNRLYWYRQTLGQGPEFLTYFQNEAQLEKSRLLSDRFSAERPKGSFSTLEIQRTEQGDSAMYLCASSLNRETYEQYFGPGTRLTVT.

This clone showed up many times. The chain uses TRBV9 and TRBJ2-2, with a weak D call TRBD2 (6 bases). The CDR3 has 14 amino acids. The germline V gene has CDR1 SGDLS and CDR2 YYNGEE. The V and J ends lost 4 bases and 6 bases respectively, with 13 bases between them. CDR3 DNA sequence: TGTGCCAGCAGCTCTAGGCGGGAATCCGGGGAGCTGTTTTTT. Its protein product is CASSSRRESGELFF.

This sequence joins TRBV6-1 and TRBJ2-7, with 9 nucleotides matching TRBD1. Germline-derived CDR1 and CDR2 are MNHNS and SASEGT. This CDR3 contains 13 residues. Trimming cost V 6 bases and J 6 bases; bases outside gene matches: 6. As DNA, the CDR3 is TGTGCCAGCAGAGCGAGGACAGGGGTCGAGCAGTACTTC. It is translated as CASRARTGVEQYF.

The CDR3 region is CASSQVQQGYEQYF. The CDR3 coding sequence is TGCGCCAGCAGCCAAGTTCAACAGGGGTACGAGCAGTACTTC. This chain uses TRBV4-1 with TRBJ2-7; 7 bases are a match to TRBD1. Germline values: CDR1 MGHRA, CDR2 YSYEKL. There are 14 residues in the CDR3. V was pared by 1 base and J by 4 bases, with 4 bases of the junction left unmatched.